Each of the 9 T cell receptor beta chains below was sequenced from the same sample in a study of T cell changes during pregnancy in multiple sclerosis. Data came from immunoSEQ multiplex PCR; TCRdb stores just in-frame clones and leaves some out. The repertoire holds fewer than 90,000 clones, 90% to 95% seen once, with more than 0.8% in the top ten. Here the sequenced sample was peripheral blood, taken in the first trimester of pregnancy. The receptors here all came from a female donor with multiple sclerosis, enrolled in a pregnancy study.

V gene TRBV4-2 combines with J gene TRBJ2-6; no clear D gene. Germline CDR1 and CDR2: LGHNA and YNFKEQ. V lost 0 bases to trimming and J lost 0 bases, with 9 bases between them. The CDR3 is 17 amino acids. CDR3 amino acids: CASSQESRISGANVLTF. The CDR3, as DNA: TGTGCCAGCAGCCAAGAATCTAGGATCTCTGGGGCCAACGTCCTGACTTTC.

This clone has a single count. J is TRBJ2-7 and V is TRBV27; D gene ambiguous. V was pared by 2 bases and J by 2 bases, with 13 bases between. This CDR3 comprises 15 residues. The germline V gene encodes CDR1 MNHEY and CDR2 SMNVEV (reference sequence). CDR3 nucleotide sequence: TGTGCCAGCAGTTTAGAGTCCCTAGGTCCCTACGAGCAGTACTTC. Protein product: CASSLESLGPYEQYF.

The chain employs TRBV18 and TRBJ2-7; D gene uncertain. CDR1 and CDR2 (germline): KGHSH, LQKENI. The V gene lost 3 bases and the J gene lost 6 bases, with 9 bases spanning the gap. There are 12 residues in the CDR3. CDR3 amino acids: CASSPRLSEQYF. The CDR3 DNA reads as TGTGCCAGCTCACCCCGACTTAGCGAGCAGTACTTC.

The CDR3 protein is CASSLVGTGGYNEQFF. DNA of the CDR3: TGTGCCAGCAGCTTGGTTGGGACAGGCGGCTACAATGAGCAGTTCTTC. The chain couples TRBV5-4 to TRBJ2-1, with 8 bases matching TRBD1. V lost 0 bases and J lost 3; bases outside the gene matches: 5. CDR1 SGHNT and CDR2 YYREEE come from the germline V gene (reference sequence). The CDR3 extends over 16 amino acids.

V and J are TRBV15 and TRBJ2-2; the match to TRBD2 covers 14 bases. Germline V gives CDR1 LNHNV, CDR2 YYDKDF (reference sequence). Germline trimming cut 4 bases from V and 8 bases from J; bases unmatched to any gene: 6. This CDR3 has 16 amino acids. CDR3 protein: CATSTGLAGGRGELFF. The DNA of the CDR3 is TGTGCCACCAGCACAGGACTAGCGGGAGGCCGAGGGGAGCTGTTTTTT.

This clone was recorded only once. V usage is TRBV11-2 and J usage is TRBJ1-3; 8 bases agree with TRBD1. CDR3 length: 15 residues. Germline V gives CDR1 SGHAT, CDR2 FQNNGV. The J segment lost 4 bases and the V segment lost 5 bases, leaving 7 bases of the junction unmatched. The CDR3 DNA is TGTGCCAGCAGCCTTCGACAGGGGAGAGGAAACACCATATATTTT. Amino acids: CASSLRQGRGNTIYF.

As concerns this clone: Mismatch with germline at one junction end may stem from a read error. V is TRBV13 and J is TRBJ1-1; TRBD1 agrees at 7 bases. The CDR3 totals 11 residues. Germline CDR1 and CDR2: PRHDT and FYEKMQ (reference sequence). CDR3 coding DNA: TGTGCCAGCAGCCCCGGAGCAGGGGGTCTCTTT. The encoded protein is CASSPGAGGLF.

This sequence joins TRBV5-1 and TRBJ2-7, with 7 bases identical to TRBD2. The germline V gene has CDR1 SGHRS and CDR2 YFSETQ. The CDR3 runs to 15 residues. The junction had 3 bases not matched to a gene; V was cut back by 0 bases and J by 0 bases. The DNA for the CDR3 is TGCGCCAGCAGCTTGGAACTAGCGCCCTCCTACGAGCAGTACTTC. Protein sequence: CASSLELAPSYEQYF.

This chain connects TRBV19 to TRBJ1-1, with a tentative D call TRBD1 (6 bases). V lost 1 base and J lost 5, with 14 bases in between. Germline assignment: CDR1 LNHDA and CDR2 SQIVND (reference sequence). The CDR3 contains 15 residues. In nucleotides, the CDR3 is TGTGCCAGTAGTATAGGGGAAAGGGGGAGAACTGAAGCTTTCTTT. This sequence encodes CASSIGERGRTEAFF.